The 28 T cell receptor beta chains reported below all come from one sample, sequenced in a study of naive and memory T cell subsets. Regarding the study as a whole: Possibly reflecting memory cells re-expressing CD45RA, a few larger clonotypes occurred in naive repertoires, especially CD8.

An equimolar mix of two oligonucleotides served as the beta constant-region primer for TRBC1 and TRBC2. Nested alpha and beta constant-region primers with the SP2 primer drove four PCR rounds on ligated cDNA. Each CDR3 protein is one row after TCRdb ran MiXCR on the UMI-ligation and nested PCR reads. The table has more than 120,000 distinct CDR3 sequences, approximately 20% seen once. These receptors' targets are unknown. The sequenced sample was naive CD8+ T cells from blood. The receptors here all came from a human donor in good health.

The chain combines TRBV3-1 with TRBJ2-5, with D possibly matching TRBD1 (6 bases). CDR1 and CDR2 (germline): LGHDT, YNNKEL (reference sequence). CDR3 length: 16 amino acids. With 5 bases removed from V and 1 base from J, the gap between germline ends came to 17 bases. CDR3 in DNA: TGTGCCAGCAGCTATAGGCCCGACAGGACCCAAGAGACCCAGTACTTC. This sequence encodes CASSYRPDRTQETQYF.

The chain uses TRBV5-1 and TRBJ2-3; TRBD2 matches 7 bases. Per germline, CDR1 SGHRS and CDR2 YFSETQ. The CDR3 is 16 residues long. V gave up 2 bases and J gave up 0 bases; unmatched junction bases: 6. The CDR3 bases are TGCGCCAGCAGCTTTCTCTGGGAGGGAAGCACAGATACGCAGTATTTT. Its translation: CASSFLWEGSTDTQYF.

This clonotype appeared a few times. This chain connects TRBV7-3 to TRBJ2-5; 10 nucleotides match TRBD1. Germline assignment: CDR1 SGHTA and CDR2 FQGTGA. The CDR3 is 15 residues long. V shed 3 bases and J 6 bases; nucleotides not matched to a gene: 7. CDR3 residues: CASSLSGTGVQTQYF. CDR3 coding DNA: TGTGCCAGCAGCTTGTCGGGGACAGGGGTACAGACCCAGTACTTC. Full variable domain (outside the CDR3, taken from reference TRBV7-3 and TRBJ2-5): GAGVSQTPSNKVTEKGKYVELRCDPISGHTALYWYRQSLGQGPEFLIYFQGTGAADDSGLPNDRFFAVRPEGSVSTLKIQRTERGDSAVYLCASSLSGTGVQTQYFGPGTRLLVL.

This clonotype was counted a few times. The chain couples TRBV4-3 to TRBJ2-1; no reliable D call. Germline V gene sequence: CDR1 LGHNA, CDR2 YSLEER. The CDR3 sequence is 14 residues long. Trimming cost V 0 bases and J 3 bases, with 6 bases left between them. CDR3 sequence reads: CASSQDPDYNEQFF. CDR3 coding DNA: TGCGCCAGCAGCCAAGATCCTGACTACAATGAGCAGTTCTTC.

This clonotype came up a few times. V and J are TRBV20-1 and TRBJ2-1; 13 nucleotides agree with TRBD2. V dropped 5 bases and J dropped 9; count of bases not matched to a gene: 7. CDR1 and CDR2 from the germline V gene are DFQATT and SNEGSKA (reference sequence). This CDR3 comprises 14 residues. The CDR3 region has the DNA TGCAGTGCTCCCGGGACTAGCGGGATGGTTGAGCAGTTCTTC. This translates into CSAPGTSGMVEQFF.

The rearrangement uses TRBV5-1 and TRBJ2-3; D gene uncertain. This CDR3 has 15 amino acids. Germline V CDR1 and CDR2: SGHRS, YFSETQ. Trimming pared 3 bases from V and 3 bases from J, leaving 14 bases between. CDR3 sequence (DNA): TGCGCCAGCAGCTCCCCCGAGACACGGACAGATACGCAGTATTTT. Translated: CASSSPETRTDTQYF.

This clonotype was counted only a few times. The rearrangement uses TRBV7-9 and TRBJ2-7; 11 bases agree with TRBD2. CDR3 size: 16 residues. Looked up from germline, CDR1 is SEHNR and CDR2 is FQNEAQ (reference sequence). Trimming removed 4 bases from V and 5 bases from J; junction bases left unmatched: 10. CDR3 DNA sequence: TGTGCCAGCAGCTCCACTAGCGGGGGAGGCCAGCACGAGCAGTACTTC. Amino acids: CASSSTSGGGQHEQYF. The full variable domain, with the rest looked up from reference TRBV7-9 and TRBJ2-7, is DTGVSQNPRHKITKRGQNVTFRCDPISEHNRLYWYRQTLGQGPEFLTYFQNEAQLEKSRLLSDRFSAERPKGSFSTLEIQRTEQGDSAMYLCASSSTSGGGQHEQYFGPGTRLTVT.

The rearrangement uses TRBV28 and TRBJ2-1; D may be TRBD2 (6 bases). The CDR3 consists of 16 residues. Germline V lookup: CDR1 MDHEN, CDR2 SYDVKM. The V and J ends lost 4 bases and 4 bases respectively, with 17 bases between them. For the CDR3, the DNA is TGTGCCAGCAGTTCCCTGGGACGGGAGAGGTACAATGAGCAGTTCTTC. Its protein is CASSSLGRERYNEQFF.

The CDR3 bases are TGCAGCGCGGGAGGGGTAAACACCGGGGAGCTGTTTTTT. This sequence encodes CSAGGVNTGELFF. The gene calls are TRBV29-1 and TRBJ2-2; 8 bases align to TRBD2. Germline assignment: CDR1 SQVTM and CDR2 ANQGSEA. V lost 7 bases and J lost 2; bases outside the gene matches: 3. This CDR3 is built from 13 residues.

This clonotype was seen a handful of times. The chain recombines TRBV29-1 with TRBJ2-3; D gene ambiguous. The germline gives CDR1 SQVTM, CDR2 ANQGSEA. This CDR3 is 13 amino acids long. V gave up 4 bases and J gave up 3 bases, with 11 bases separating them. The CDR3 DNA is TGCAGCGTTGTCCCCGCCGGGACAGATACGCAGTATTTT. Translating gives CSVVPAGTDTQYF.

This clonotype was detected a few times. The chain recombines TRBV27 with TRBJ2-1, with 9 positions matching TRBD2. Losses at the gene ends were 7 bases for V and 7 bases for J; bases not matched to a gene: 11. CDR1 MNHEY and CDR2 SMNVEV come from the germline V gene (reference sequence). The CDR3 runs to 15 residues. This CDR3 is CASTALAGLPNEQFF. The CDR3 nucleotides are TGTGCCAGCACCGCACTAGCGGGCCTCCCAAATGAGCAGTTCTTC.

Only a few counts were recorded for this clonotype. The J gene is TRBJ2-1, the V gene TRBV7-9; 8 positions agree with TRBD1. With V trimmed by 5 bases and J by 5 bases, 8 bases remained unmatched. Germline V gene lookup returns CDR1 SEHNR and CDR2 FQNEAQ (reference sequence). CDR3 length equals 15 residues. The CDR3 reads CASSPLATGDNEQFF. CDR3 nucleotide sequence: TGTGCCAGCAGCCCATTAGCGACAGGGGACAATGAGCAGTTCTTC.

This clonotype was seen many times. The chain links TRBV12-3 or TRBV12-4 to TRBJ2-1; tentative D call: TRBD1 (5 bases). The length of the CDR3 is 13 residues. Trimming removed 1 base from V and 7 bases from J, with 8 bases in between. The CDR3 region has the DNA TGTGCCAGCAGTTTAGGGGGCCTGAATGAGCAGTTCTTC. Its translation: CASSLGGLNEQFF.

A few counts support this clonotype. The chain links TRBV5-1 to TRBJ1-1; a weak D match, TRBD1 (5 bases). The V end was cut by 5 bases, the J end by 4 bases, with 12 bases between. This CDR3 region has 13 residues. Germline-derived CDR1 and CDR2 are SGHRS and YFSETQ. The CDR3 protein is CASREGSATEAFF. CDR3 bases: TGCGCCAGCAGAGAGGGGAGTGCCACTGAAGCTTTCTTT.

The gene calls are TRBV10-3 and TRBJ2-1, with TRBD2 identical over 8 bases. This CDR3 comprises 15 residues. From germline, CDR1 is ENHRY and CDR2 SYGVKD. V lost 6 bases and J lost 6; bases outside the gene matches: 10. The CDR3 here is CAIRVAGLVFNEQFF. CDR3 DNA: TGTGCCATCAGGGTAGCGGGACTGGTGTTCAATGAGCAGTTCTTC.

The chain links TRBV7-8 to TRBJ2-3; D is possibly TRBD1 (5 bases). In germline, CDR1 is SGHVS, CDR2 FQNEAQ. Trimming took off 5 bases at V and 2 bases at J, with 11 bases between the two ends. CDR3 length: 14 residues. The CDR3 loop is CASSETENTDTQYF. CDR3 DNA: TGTGCCAGCAGCGAGACAGAAAACACAGATACGCAGTATTTT.

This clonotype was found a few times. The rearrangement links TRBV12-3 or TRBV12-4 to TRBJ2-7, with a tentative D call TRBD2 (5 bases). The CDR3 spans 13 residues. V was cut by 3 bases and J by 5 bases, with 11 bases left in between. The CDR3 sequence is CASSFDGIDEQYF. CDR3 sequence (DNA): TGTGCCAGCAGTTTCGACGGGATCGACGAGCAGTACTTC.

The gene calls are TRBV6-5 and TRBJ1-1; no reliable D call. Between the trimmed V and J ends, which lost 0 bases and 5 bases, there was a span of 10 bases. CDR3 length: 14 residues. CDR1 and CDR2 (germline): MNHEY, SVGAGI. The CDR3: CASSYSKAGTEAFF. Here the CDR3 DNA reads TGTGCCAGCAGTTACTCTAAGGCGGGAACTGAAGCTTTCTTT.

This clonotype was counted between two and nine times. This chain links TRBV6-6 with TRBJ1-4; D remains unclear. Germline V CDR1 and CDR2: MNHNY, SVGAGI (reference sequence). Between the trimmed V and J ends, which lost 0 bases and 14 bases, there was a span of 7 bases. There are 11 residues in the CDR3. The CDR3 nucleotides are TGTGCCAGCAGTTACTCGATTGTTCTGTTTTTT. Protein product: CASSYSIVLFF.

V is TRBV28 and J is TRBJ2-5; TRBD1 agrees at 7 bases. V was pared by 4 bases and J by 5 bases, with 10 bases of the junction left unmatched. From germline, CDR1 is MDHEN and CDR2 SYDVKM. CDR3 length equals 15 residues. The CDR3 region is CASSSTGDLGETQYF. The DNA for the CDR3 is TGTGCCAGCAGTTCTACAGGGGATCTCGGGGAGACCCAGTACTTC.

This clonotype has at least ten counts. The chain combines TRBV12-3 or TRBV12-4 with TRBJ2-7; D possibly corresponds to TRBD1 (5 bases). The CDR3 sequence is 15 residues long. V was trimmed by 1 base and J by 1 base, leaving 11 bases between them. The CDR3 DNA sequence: TGTGCCAGCAGTTTAGGACAGTCGAAGTCCTACGAGCAGTACTTC. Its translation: CASSLGQSKSYEQYF.

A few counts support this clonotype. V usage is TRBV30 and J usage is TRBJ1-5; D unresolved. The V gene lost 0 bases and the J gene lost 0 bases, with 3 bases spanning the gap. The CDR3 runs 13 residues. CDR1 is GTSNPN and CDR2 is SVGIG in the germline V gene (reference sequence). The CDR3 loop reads CAWSVDSNQPQHF. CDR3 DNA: TGTGCCTGGAGTGTAGATAGCAATCAGCCCCAGCATTTT.

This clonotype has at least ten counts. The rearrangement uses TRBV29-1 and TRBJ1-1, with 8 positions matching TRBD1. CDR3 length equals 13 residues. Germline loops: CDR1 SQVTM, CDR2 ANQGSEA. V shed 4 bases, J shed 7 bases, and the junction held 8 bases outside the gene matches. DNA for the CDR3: TGCAGCGTTGCTTGGCAGGGGGCGGTTGAAGCTTTCTTT. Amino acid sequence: CSVAWQGAVEAFF.

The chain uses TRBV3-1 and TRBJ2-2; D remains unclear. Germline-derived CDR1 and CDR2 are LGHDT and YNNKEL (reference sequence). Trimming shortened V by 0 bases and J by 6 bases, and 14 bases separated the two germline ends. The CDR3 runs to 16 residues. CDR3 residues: CASSQDPPGLAGELFF. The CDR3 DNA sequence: TGTGCCAGCAGCCAAGACCCCCCCGGTTTGGCCGGGGAGCTGTTTTTT.

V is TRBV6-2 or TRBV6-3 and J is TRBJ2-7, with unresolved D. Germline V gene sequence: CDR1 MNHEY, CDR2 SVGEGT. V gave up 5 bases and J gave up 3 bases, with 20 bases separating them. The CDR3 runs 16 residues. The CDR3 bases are TGTGCCAGCAGTCGTCCCGACACGGCCGTGGACTACGAGCAGTACTTC. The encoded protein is CASSRPDTAVDYEQYF.

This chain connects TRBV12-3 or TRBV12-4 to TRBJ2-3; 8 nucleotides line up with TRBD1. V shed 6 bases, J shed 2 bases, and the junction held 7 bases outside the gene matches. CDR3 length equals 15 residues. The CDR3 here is CASSRQGTYTDTQYF. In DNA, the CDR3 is TGTGCCAGCAGCCGACAGGGGACTTACACAGATACGCAGTATTTT.

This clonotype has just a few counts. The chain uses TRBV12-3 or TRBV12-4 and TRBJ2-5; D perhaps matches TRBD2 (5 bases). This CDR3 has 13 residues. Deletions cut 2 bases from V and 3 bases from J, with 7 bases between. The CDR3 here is CASSLPGEETQYF. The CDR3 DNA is TGTGCCAGCAGTTTACCCGGGGAAGAGACCCAGTACTTC.

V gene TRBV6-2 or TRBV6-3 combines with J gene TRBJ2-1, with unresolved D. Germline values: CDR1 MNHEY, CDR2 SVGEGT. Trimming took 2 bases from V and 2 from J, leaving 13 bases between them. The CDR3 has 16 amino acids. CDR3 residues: CASSYQAWTTYNEQFF. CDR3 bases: TGTGCCAGCAGTTACCAGGCCTGGACCACCTACAATGAGCAGTTCTTC.